One sample yielded the 3 T cell receptor beta chains listed below, sequenced in a study of blood T cell repertoires in COVID-19. Profiled with immunoSEQ multiplex PCR; TCRdb holds only in-frame clones, not every one. The table records 9,000 to 15,000 clones, 82% of them present only once. The sequenced material came from peripheral blood. The receptors stem from a man older than 75 with acute or convalescent COVID-19.

This clone has only a few counts. The chain combines TRBV6-6 with TRBJ2-5; 12 nucleotides line up with TRBD1. The CDR3 runs 15 residues. The V gene's germline CDR1 is MNHNY and CDR2 SVGAGI (reference sequence). V dropped 6 bases and J dropped 4; count of bases not matched to a gene: 6. The CDR3 bases are TGTGCCAGCAGGTTTGGGACAGGGGGCGGAGAGACCCAGTACTTC. It codes for CASRFGTGGGETQYF.

The V and J genes are TRBV29-1 and TRBJ2-2, with 10 positions matching TRBD2. Per germline, CDR1 SQVTM and CDR2 ANQGSEA. This CDR3 contains 14 residues. The junction had 0 bases not matched to a gene; V was cut back by 4 bases and J by 1 base. The CDR3 is CSVGLAGNTGELFF. Written as DNA, the CDR3 is TGCAGCGTTGGACTAGCGGGGAACACCGGGGAGCTGTTTTTT.

The chain employs TRBV6-2 or TRBV6-3 and TRBJ2-7, with TRBD1 matching 10 bases. The CDR3 sequence is 15 residues long. The junction had 8 bases not matched to a gene; V was cut back by 5 bases and J by 4 bases. Per the germline V gene, CDR1 is MNHEY and CDR2 is SVGEGT. The DNA for the CDR3 is TGTGCCAGCAGTGACCACGGGACAGGGGTGTACGAGCAGTACTTC. Translation: CASSDHGTGVYEQYF.